This T cell receptor beta chain emerged from a study of shared clonotypes between healthy human individuals (dated by TCRdb to about 2020). Regarding the research as a whole: Two women and three men aged 18 to 49 years were included in the cohort. For each donor, CD4 naive and CD4 memory were each run on three plates, CD8 naive on two plates, and CD8 memory on one plate. The study deeply sequenced blood TCR repertoires of about five healthy adults to estimate repertoire size and the extent of clonotype sharing between individuals. Different laboratories and diverse techniques were used to prepare libraries and sequence TCR repertoires, to increase sequencing depth and limit assay-specific biases. Each donor's leukapheresis produced roughly between roughly 0.94 and 9.5 billion PBMCs. What the research found in general, with its limitations: Incomplete sequencing was indicated by rarefaction of sorted-subset datasets, despite the large sequencing depth. Because the study included a small number of donors, the genetic and exposure-history diversity represented was limited. Only blood was sampled, and tissue TCR repertoires likely differ from those in blood. Based on pairwise subsampling, the degree of clonotype sharing among donors was expected to be affected by sequencing depth. Higher generation probabilities were observed for clonotypes shared by all four sorted-subset donors than for non-shared clonotypes. Across four donors, approximately 5% of naive CD4, roughly 3.8% of naive CD8, around 2.1% of memory CD4, and approximately 0.4% of memory CD8 clonotypes were shared. Larger estimated clonotype richness was generally found for naive subsets than for memory subsets.

V is pared back by 2 bases and J by 1 base, with 6 bases lying between the germline termini. The CDR3 contains 13 residues, cysteine and phenylalanine counted. This entry keeps only the CDR3 DNA: 39 bases, framed from base 1. CDR1 KGHSY and CDR2 FQNENV were looked up in the germline V gene. Using the deep immunoSEQ assay, TCR CDR3 regions were amplified from genomic DNA by multiplex PCR. For each cell subset, the extracted genomic DNA was distributed evenly across all wells of several immunoSEQ 96-well plates, and each plate served as one replicate. For sorted subsets, approximately 190 ng of genomic DNA, equivalent to around 29,000 T cell genomes, went into each replicate PCR. Purified libraries were measured with a Qubit 3.0 fluorometer, size-checked on a Bioanalyzer 2100, and measured again with the KAPA Library Quantification kit. Each immunoSEQ 96-well plate was sequenced on its own single-read 150-cycle Illumina NextSeq 550 flow cell. The original pipeline was this. Because the immunoSEQ output held only junctional sequences and lacked quality scores, the filtering could not match the filtering applied to full-length reads. To assign V/J genes and CDR3, sequences were annotated against IMGT germline references using PyIR, a Python wrapper for IgBLAST v1.9. Reads were filtered out if the reads had weak V/J assignments (E-value above 1e-6), no CDR3, stop codons, out-of-frame junctions, or ambiguous translated residues. V3J clonotypes were defined as sequences sharing the same inferred V gene, J gene, and CDR3 amino acid sequence. To compute the percentage overlap between repertoires, the number of shared unique clonotypes was divided by the size of the smaller repertoire. Repertoire richness was assessed with RTK rarefaction, the Chao1 estimator, and Recon v2.1 estimates of unobserved clonotypes. Generation probabilities were computed with OLGA for all TCRbeta clonotypes obtained by the gDNA method from several donors. TCRdb took this table from immuneACCESS and kept in-frame rearrangements with V and J called. Such tables lack part of the clones; where checked against another copy, unresolved V genes explain under half of the gap, and the rest is unexplained. The V and J calls and the clone size are those of that table, but D and trimming were determined from the DNA. The sample table holds 1.5 million to 2.5 million clones, of which 85% to 95% were seen once. Clones ranked in the top ten supply 0.95% to 1.5% of the sample.

CD8 naive samples consisted of CD45RO-negative cells that were positively selected for CCR7, yielding a CD45RA+CCR7+ population without TemRA cells. Donors were healthy HIV-negative adults with no recently reported acute infections or vaccinations. All donors were Caucasian adults living in Nashville, Tennessee, USA. Blood was obtained by leukapheresis, after which PBMCs were separated by Ficoll-Histopaque density gradient centrifugation and cryopreserved in liquid nitrogen vapor phase. Purity and quantity of every magnetically sorted T cell population were checked by analytical flow cytometry. Each sorted fraction had its genomic DNA isolated and then quantified by UV absorbance on a Nanodrop 2000c. As to this clone: Its antigen is still unknown. There are no base qualities to consult, and no much larger clone falls within one base.

Sequences were obtained from naive CD8+ T cells sorted from blood. According to the study, the label for this sample's cell subset or site signals: CD45RA+CCR7+. This sequence uses TRBV16 and TRBJ2-7, with no confident D gene call. The source of this sequence is a man between 18 and 29 years old in good health. The CDR3 protein is CASSQGRSYEQYF. In nucleotides, the sequence is TGTGCCAGCAGCCAAGGACGGTCCTACGAGCAGTACTTC.